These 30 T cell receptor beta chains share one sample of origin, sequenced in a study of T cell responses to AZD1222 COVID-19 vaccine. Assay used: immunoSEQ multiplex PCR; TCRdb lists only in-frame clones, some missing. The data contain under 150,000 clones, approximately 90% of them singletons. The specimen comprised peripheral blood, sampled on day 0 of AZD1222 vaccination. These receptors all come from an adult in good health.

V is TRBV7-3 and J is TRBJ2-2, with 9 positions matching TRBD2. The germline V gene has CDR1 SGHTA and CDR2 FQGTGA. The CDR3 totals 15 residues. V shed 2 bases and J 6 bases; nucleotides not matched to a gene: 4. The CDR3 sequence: CASSLASGASGELFF. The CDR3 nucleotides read TGTGCCAGCAGCTTAGCTAGCGGGGCCTCCGGGGAGCTGTTTTTT.

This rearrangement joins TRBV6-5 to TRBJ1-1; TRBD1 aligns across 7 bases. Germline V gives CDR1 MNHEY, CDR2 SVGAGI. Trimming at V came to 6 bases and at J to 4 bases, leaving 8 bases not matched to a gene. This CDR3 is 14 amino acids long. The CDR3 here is CASRPWTGLTEAFF. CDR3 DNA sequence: TGTGCCAGCAGACCCTGGACAGGACTCACTGAAGCTTTCTTT.

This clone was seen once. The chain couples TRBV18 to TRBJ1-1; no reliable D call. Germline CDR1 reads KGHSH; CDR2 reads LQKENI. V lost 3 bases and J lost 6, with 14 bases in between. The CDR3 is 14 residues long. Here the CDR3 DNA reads TGTGCCAGCTCACCCGCCCCAAAGGTAGCTGAAGCTTTCTTT. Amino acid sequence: CASSPAPKVAEAFF.

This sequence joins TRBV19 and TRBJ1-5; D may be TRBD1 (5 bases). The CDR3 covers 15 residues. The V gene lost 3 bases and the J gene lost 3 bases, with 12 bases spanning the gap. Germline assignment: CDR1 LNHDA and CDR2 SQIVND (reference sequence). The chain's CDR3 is CASSIDSYANQPQHF. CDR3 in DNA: TGTGCCAGTAGTATTGACAGTTACGCCAATCAGCCCCAGCATTTT.

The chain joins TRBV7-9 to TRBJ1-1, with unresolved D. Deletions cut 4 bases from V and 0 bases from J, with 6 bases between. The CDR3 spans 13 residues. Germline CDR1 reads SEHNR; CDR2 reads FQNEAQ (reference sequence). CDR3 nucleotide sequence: TGTGCCAGCAGCTGGGATATGAACACTGAAGCTTTCTTT. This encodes CASSWDMNTEAFF.

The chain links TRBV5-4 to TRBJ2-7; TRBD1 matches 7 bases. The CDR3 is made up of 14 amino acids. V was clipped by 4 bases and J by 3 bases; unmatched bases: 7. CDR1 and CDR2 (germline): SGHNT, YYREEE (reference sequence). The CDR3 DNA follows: TGTGCCAGCAGCGGGGGACAGCAAGTCTACGAGCAGTACTTC. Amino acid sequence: CASSGGQQVYEQYF.

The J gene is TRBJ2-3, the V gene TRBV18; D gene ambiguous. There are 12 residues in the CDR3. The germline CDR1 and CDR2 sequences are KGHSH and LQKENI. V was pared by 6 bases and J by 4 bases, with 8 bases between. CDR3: CASSLDSDTQYF. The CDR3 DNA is TGTGCCAGCTCCCTCGACTCAGATACGCAGTATTTT. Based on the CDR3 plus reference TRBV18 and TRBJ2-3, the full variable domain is NAGVMQNPRHLVRRRGQEARLRCSPMKGHSHVYWYRQLPEEGLKFMVYLQKENIIDESGMPKERFSAEFPKEGPSILRIQQVVRGDSAAYFCASSLDSDTQYFGPGTRLTVL.

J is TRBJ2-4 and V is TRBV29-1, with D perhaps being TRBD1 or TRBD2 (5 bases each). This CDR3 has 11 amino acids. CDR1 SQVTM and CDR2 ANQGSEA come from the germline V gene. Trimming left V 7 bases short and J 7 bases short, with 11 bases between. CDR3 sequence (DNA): TGCAGCGCCGCAGGGAGTAACATTCAGTACTTC. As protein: CSAAGSNIQYF.

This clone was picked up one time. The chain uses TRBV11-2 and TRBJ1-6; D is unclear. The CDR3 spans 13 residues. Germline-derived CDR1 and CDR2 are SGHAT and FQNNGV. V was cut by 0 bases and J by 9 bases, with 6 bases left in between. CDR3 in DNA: TGTGCCAGCAGCTTAGAATCAGCTTCACCCCTCCACTTT. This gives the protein CASSLESASPLHF.

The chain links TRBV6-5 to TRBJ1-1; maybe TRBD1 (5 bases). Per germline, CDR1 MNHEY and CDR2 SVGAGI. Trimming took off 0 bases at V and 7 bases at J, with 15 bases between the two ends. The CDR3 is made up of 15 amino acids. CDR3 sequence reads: CASSYSRGALSEAFF. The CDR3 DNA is TGTGCCAGCAGTTACTCGAGAGGGGCTTTGAGTGAAGCTTTCTTT.

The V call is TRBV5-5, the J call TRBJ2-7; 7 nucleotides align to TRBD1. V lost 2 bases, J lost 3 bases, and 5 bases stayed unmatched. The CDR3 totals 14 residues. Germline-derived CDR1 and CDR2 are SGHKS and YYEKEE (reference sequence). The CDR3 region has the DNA TGTGCCAGCAGCTTAGAAGGGGGCTTCTACGAGCAGTACTTC. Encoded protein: CASSLEGGFYEQYF.

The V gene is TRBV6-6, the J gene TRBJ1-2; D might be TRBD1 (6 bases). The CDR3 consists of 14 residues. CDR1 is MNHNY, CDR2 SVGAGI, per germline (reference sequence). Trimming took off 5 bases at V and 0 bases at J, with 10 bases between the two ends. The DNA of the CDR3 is TGTGCCAGCAGTCTCAGGGGAGCTAACTATGGCTACACCTTC. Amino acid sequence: CASSLRGANYGYTF.

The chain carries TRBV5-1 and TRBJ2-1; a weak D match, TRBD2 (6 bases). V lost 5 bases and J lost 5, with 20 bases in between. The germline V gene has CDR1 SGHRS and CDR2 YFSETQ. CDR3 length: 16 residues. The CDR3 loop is CASRKRGGTSDNEQFF. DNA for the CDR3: TGCGCCAGCAGGAAACGGGGCGGGACGTCCGACAATGAGCAGTTCTTC.

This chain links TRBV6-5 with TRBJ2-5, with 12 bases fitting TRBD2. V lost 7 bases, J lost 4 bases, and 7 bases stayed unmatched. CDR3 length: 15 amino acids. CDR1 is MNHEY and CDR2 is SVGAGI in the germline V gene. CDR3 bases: TGTGCCAGCACACGCGGACTAGCGGGATTAGAGACCCAGTACTTC. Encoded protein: CASTRGLAGLETQYF.

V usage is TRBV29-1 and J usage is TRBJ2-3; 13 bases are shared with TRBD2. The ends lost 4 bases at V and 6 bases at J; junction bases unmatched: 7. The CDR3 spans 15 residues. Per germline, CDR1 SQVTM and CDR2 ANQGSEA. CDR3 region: CSVAGLAGAGDTQYF. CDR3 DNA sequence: TGCAGCGTTGCCGGACTAGCGGGAGCGGGGGATACGCAGTATTTT.

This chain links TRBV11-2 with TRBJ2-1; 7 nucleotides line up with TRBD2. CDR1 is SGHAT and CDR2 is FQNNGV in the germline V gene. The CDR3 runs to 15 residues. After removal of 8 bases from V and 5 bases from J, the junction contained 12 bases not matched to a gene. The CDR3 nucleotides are TGTGCCAGCGTTTTCGCGGGAGCAGGTCACAATGAGCAGTTCTTC. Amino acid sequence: CASVFAGAGHNEQFF.

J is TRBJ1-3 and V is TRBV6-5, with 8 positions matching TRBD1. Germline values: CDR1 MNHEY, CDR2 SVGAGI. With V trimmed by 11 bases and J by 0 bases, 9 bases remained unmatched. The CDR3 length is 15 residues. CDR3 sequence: CAVRPGGLSGNTIYF. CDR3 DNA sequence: TGTGCCGTCCGACCAGGGGGCCTCTCTGGAAACACCATATATTTT.

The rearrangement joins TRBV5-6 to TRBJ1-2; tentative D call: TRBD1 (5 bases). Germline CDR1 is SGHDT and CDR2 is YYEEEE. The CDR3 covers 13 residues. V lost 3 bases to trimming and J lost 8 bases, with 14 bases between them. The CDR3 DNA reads TGTGCCAGCAGCTGGGGCTCGGAAGGGGGCTACACCTTC. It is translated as CASSWGSEGGYTF.

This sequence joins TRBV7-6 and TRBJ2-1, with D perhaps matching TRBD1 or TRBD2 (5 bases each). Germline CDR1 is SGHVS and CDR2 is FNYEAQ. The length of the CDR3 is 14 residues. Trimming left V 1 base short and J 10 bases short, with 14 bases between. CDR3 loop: CASSLGPGPLEQFF. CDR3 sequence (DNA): TGTGCCAGCAGCTTAGGCCCGGGACCCCTGGAGCAGTTCTTC.

This CDR3 is CASSLRIGVGNTIYF. CDR3 bases: TGTGCCAGCAGCCTCCGAATTGGGGTTGGAAACACCATATATTTT. The V gene is TRBV3-1 (or the pseudogene TRBV3-2), the J gene TRBJ1-3, with unresolved D. V was cut by 4 bases and J by 3 bases, with 13 bases left in between. This CDR3 spans 15 amino acids. The germline V gene encodes CDR1 LGHDT and CDR2 YNNKEL (reference sequence).

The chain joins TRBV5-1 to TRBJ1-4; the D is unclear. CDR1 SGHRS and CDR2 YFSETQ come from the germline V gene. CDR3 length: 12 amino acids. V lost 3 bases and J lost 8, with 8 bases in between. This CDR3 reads CASSSQGEKLFF. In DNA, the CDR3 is TGCGCCAGCAGCTCACAAGGGGAAAAACTGTTTTTT.

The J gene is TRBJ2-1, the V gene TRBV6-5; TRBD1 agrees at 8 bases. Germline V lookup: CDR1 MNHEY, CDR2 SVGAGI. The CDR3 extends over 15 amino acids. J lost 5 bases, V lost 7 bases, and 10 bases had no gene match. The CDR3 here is CASISRDRGHNEQFF. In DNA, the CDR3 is TGTGCCAGCATATCTCGAGACAGGGGCCACAATGAGCAGTTCTTC.

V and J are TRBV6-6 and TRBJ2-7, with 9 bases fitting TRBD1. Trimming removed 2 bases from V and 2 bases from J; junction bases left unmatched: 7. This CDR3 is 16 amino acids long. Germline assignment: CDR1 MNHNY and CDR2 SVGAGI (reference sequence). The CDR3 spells CASSYGGDRDPYEQYF. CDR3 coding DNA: TGTGCCAGCAGTTACGGGGGGGACAGGGATCCCTACGAGCAGTACTTC.

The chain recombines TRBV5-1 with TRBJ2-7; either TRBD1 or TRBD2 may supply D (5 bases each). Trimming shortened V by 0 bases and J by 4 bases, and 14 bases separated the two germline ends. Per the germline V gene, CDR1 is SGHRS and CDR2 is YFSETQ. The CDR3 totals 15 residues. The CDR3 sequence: CASSLERGFDYEQYF. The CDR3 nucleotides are TGCGCCAGCAGCTTGGAACGGGGCTTCGATTACGAGCAGTACTTC.

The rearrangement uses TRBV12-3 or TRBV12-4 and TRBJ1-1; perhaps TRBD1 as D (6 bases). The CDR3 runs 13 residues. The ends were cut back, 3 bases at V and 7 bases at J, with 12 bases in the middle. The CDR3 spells CASSFVQGGEAFF. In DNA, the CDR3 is TGTGCCAGCAGTTTTGTACAGGGAGGTGAAGCTTTCTTT.

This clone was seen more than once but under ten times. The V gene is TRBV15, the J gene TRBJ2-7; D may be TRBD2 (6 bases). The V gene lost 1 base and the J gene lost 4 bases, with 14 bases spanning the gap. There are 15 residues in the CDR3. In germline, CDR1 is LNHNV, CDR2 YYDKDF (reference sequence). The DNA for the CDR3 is TGTGCCACCAGCAGAGTACAGGAGGGCCCGTACGAGCAGTACTTC. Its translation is CATSRVQEGPYEQYF.

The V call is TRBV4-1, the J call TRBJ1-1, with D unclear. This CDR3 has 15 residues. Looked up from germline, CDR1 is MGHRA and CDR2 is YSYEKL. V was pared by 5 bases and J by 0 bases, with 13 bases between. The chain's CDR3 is CASSMAETMNTEAFF. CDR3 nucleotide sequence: TGCGCCAGCAGCATGGCAGAGACGATGAACACTGAAGCTTTCTTT.

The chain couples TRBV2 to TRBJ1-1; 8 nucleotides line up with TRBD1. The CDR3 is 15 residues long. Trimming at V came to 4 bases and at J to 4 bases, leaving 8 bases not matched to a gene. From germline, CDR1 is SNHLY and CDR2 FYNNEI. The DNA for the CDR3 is TGTGCCAGCAGTGGAGACAGGGGAAGGGGCACTGAAGCTTTCTTT. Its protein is CASSGDRGRGTEAFF.

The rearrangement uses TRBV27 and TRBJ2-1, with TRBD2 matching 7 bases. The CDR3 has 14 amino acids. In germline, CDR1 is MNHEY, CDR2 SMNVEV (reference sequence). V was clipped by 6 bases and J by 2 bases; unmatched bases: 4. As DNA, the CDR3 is TGTGCCAGCAGCGGGGGGAGGACCTACAATGAGCAGTTCTTC. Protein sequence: CASSGGRTYNEQFF.

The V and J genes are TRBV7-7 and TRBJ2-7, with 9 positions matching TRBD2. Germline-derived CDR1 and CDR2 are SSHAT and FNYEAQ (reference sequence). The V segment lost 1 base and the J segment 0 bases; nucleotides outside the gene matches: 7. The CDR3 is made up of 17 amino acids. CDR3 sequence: CASSLERASGASYEQYF. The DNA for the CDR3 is TGTGCCAGCAGCTTAGAAAGGGCTAGCGGGGCCTCCTACGAGCAGTACTTC.